This TCR beta chain was obtained from a study of blood T cell repertoires in COVID-19. Study as a whole: The United States, Italy and Spain provided the acute and convalescent COVID-19 samples. PBMCs, B-cell-depleted T cells, or T cells were the source of the cDNA or gDNA that made up the material.

Original handling: Amplification from reference gene primers served as the basis for estimated nucleated cell counts. The method was immunoSEQ multiplex PCR; TCRdb's version includes in-frame clones alone and lacks a portion of them. V and J calls and clone size are copied from that table; D and trimming were computed from the DNA. Here the sample spans some 300,000 clones, 85% to 90% being singletons. Germline V gene sequence: CDR1 SGHRS, CDR2 YFSETQ. The CDR3 is 17 residues long. The V end was cut by 0 bases, the J end by 0 bases, with 14 bases between. A single count supports this clone. Seattle patients were enrolled during active infection and followed longitudinally.

Sequenced material: peripheral blood. The origin of this receptor is a woman in her fifties or sixties with COVID-19, enrolled during active disease. The chain uses TRBV5-1 and TRBJ2-3, with D possibly TRBD2 on 6 matching bases. CDR3 protein: CASSLALASGSTDTQYF. The CDR3 region has the DNA TGCGCCAGCAGCTTGGCCTTGGCCAGCGGGAGCACAGATACGCAGTATTTT.